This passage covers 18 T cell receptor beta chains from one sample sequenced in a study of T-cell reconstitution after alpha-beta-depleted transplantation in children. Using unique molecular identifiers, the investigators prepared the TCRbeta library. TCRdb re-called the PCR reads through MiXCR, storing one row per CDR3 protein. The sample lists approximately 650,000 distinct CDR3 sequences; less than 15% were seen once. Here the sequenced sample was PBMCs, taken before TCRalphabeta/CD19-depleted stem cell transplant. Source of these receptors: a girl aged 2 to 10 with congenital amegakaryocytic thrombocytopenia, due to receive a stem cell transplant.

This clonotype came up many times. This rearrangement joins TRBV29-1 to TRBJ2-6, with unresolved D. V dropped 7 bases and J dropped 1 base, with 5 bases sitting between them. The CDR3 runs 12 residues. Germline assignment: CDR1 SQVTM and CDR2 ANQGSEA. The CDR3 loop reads CSGGSGANVLTF. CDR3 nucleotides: TGCAGCGGCGGATCTGGGGCCAACGTCCTGACTTTC.

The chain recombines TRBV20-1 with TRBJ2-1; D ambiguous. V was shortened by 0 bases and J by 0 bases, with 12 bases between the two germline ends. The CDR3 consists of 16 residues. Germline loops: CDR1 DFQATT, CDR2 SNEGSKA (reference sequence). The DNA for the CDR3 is TGCAGTGCTAGAGATCCAACTCCCAGCTCCTACAATGAGCAGTTCTTC. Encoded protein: CSARDPTPSSYNEQFF.

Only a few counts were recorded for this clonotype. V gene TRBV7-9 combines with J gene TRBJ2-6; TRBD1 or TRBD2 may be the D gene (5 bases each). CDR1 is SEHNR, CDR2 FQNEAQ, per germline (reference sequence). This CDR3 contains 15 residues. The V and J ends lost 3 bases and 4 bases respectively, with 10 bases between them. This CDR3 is CASSFGTPGANVLTF. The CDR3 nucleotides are TGTGCCAGCAGCTTTGGGACCCCCGGGGCCAACGTCCTGACTTTC.

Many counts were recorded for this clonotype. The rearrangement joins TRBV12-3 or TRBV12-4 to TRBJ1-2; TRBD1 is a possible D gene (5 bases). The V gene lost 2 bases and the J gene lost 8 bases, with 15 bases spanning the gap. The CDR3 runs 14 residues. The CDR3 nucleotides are TGTGCCAGCAGTTTATTTTGGCAGGCAGGGGGCTACACCTTC. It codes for CASSLFWQAGGYTF.

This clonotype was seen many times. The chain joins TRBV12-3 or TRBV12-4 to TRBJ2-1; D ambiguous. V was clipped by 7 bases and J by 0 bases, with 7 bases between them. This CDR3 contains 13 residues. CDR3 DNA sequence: TGTGCCAGCACCCCCGGCTCCTACAATGAGCAGTTCTTC. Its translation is CASTPGSYNEQFF.

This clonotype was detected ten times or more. The DNA of the CDR3 is TGTGCCAGCAGTGCCGGGTCTTACCCCAATGAGCAGTTCTTC. It encodes CASSAGSYPNEQFF. The V call is TRBV6-1, the J call TRBJ2-1; no definite D call. In germline, CDR1 is MNHNS, CDR2 SASEGT. This CDR3 spans 14 amino acids. V was pared by 4 bases and J by 6 bases, with 13 bases between.

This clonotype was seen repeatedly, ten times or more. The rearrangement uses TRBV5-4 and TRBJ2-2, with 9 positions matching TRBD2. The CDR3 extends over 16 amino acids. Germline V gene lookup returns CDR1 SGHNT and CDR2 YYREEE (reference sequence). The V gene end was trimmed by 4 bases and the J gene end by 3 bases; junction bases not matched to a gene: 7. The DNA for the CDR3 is TGTGCCAGCAGCCCACAACTAGCGGGTTACACCGGGGAGCTGTTTTTT. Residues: CASSPQLAGYTGELFF.

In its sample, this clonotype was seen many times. This chain's CDR3 is CASSGEMIGGTIYF. For the CDR3, the DNA is TGTGCCAGCAGCGGGGAGATGATTGGGGGCACCATATATTTT. The chain couples TRBV3-1 to TRBJ1-3; D is possibly TRBD1 (5 bases). Per the germline V gene, CDR1 is LGHDT and CDR2 is YNNKEL (reference sequence). Trimming pared 5 bases from V and 9 bases from J, leaving 17 bases between. CDR3 length: 14 residues.

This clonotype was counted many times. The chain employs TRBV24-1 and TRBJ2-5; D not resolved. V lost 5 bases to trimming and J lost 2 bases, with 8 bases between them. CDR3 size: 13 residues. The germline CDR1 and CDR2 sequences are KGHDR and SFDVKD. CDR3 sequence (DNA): TGTGCCACCAGTGGGGCAGAGCAAGAGACCCAGTACTTC. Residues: CATSGAEQETQYF.

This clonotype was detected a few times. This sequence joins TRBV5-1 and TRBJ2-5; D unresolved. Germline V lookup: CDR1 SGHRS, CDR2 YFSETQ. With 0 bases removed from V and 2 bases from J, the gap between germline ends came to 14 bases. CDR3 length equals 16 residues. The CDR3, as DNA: TGCGCCAGCAGCTTGGCCCTAAGCCTAAATCAAGAGACCCAGTACTTC. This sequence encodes CASSLALSLNQETQYF.

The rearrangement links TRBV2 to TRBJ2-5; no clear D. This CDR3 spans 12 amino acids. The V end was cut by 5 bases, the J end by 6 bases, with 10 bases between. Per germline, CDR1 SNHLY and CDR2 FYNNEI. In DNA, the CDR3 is TGTGCCAGCAGTAAGGACGTGCAGACCCAGTACTTC. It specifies CASSKDVQTQYF. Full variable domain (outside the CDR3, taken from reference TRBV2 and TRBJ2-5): EPEVTQTPSHQVTQMGQEVILRCVPISNHLYFYWYRQILGQKVEFLVSFYNNEISEKSEIFDDQFSVERPDGSNFTLKIRSTKLEDSAMYFCASSKDVQTQYFGPGTRLLVL.

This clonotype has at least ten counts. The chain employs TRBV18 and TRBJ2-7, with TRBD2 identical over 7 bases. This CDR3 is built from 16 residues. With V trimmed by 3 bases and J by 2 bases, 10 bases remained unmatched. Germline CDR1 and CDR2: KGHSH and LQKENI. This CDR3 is CASSPIGRDGTYEQYF. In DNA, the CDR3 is TGTGCCAGCTCACCGATAGGGAGGGACGGAACCTACGAGCAGTACTTC.

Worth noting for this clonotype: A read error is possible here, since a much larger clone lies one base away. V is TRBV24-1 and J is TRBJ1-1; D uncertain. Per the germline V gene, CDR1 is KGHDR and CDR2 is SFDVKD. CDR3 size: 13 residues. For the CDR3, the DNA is TGTGCCGCCAGTGATTTGGAGGGCCAAAAAGCTTTCTTT. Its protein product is CAASDLEGQKAFF.

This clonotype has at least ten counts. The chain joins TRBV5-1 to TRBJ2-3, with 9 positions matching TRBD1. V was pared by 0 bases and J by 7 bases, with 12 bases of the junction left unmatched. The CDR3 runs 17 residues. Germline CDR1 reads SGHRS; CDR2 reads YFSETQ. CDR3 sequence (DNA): TGCGCCAGCAGCTTGGACTCTCTGGGACAGGGTCAGTATACGCAGTATTTT. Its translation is CASSLDSLGQGQYTQYF.

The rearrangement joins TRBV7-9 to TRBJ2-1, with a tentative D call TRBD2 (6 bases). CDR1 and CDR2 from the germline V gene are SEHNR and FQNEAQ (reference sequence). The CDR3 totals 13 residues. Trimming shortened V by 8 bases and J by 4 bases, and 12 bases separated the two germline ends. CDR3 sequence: CASGAGGYNEQFF. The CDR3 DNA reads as TGTGCCAGCGGGGCCGGGGGTTACAATGAGCAGTTCTTC.

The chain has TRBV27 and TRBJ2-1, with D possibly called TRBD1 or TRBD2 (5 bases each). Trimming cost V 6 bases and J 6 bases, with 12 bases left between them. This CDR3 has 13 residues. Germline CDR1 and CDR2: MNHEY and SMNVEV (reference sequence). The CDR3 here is CASRLGAGNEQFF. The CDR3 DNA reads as TGTGCCAGCAGGCTCGGGGCTGGCAATGAGCAGTTCTTC.

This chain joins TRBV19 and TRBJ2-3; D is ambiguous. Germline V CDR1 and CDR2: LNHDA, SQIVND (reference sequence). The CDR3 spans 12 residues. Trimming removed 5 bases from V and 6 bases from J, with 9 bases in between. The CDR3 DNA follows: TGTGCCAGTAGTCAGCAGTCGGATACGCAGTATTTT. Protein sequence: CASSQQSDTQYF.

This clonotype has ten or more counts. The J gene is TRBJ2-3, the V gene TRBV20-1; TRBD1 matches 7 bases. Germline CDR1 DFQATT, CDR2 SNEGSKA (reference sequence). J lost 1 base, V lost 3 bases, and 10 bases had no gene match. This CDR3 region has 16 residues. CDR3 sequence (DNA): TGCAGTGCTAGGCAGACAGGGCTTTGGGGCACAGATACGCAGTATTTT. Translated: CSARQTGLWGTDTQYF.